Below, one TCR beta chain is given with its context. What it recognizes is unknown. This sample is drawn from a study of CD8 T cells in ankylosing spondylitis. Study results and caveats: Earlier studies detected some motif variants in reactive arthritis synovial fluid and blood. CD8+ disease-linked clones were present at relatively low frequencies in blood. Significantly higher representation of disease-linked clones was reported for matched ankylosing spondylitis synovial fluid.

The TCR beta libraries were generated through quantitative 5'-RACE incorporating molecular barcodes. A single record per CDR3 protein comes from TCRdb applying MiXCR to the 5' RACE reads. The sample yields 200,000 to 300,000 distinct CDR3 sequences, more than 20% seen once. Germline V gene sequence: CDR1 MDHEN, CDR2 SYDVKM. This CDR3 comprises 15 residues. V lost 4 bases to trimming and J lost 1 base, with 13 bases between them. The rearrangement joins TRBV28 to TRBJ2-5; D perhaps matches TRBD2 (6 bases). The receptor comes from a male donor with ankylosing spondylitis or in good health (not recorded which). Sequenced input: blood, either unsorted or a sorted T cell fraction (not recorded which). The CDR3 loop is CASSWTEGRQETQYF. CDR3 coding DNA: TGTGCCAGCAGTTGGACGGAGGGGCGCCAAGAGACCCAGTACTTC.